This T cell receptor (beta chain) is from a study of T cell responses to AZD1222 COVID-19 vaccine. Turning to the study itself: Second-dose groups at about 4 or about 12 weeks were pooled.

The table came from immunoSEQ multiplex PCR; TCRdb's copy has only in-frame clones and leaves some out. The table shows approximately 130,000 clones, with 93% occurring only once. Trimming stripped 6 bases from V and 4 bases from J, with 21 bases between. Germline CDR1 ENHRY, CDR2 SYGVKD. The CDR3 has 16 residues. The chain couples TRBV10-3 to TRBJ1-1; D unresolved. The source material was peripheral blood, sampled on day 0 of AZD1222 vaccination. This TCR came from an adult in good health. CDR3 in amino acids: CAISKGRDSVVTEAFF. The CDR3, as DNA: TGTGCCATCAGCAAAGGAAGGGATTCGGTGGTCACTGAAGCTTTCTTT.